Below, 16 T cell receptor beta chains from the same sample are listed, as sequenced in a study of Ad26.COV2.S vaccination and SARS-CoV-2 variants (dated by TCRdb to about 2021). Library preparation was by the immunoSEQ multiplex PCR assay. As stored in TCRdb, this immuneACCESS dataset retains in-frame rearrangements with V and J assigned. A fraction of the clones does not appear; measured against another copy, unresolved V genes explain less than half of the discrepancy, and the remainder lacks a known reason. The sample has roughly 270,000 clones on record, around 87% of them singletons. Jointly, the top ten make up around 3% of the sample. This specimen's treatment or condition label, interpreted: some 19 received Ad26.COV2.S at low or high dose, single or two shots; several received placebo; per-sample allocation not given. For vaccine and placebo recipients, repertoires were sequenced using samples collected on day 63 after the first injection.

Sequenced material: peripheral blood, taken in a trial of Ad26.COV2.S vaccine versus placebo. The origin of the receptors is a person between 18 and 65 years old who received the Ad26.COV2.S COVID-19 vaccine or a placebo.

J is TRBJ2-2 and V is TRBV2, with 9 bases matching TRBD1. The V gene's germline CDR1 is SNHLY and CDR2 FYNNEI. This CDR3 has 15 residues. V dropped 7 bases and J dropped 1; count of bases not matched to a gene: 4. The CDR3 here is CASIRDRENTGELFF. The CDR3 DNA is TGTGCCAGCATACGGGACAGGGAGAACACCGGGGAGCTGTTTTTT.

The chain carries TRBV30 and TRBJ2-1; 13 bases agree with TRBD2. Germline lookup yields CDR1 GTSNPN and CDR2 SVGIG (reference sequence). The trim removed 0 bases at V and 9 bases at J, leaving 2 bases unmatched. This CDR3 has 14 residues. The CDR3 loop is CAWSVGTSGTEQFF. The CDR3 coding sequence is TGTGCCTGGAGTGTAGGGACTAGCGGGACTGAGCAGTTCTTC.

This chain uses TRBV3-1 (or the pseudogene TRBV3-2) with TRBJ1-2; D call uncertain. The ends were cut back, 2 bases at V and 8 bases at J, with 9 bases in the middle. The germline CDR1 and CDR2 sequences are LGHDT and YNNKEL (reference sequence). This CDR3 region has 12 residues. This chain's CDR3 is CASSQQSRGYTF. The CDR3 region has the DNA TGTGCCAGCAGCCAACAGAGCCGAGGCTACACCTTC.

CDR3 DNA sequence: TGTGCCACCTCGACAGGGATGGATCAGCCCCAGCATTTT. Translating gives CATSTGMDQPQHF. This chain links TRBV6-5 with TRBJ1-5, with 7 bases aligning to TRBD1. The CDR3 contains 13 residues. The germline V gene has CDR1 MNHEY and CDR2 SVGAGI. J gave up 5 bases and V 10 bases, and 8 bases lay outside the gene matches.

The gene calls are TRBV27 and TRBJ1-4, with 7 positions matching TRBD1. Trimming removed 0 bases from V and 0 bases from J; junction bases left unmatched: 7. The CDR3 runs to 18 residues. Germline loops: CDR1 MNHEY, CDR2 SMNVEV (reference sequence). The CDR3 sequence: CASSLSMPGGSTNEKLFF. CDR3 nucleotide sequence: TGTGCCAGCAGTTTATCGATGCCAGGGGGATCAACTAATGAAAAACTGTTTTTT.

The chain joins TRBV7-2 to TRBJ2-2, with D unresolved. The CDR3 is made up of 15 amino acids. Germline V lookup: CDR1 SGHTA, CDR2 FQGNSA. V lost 5 bases, J lost 1 base, and 11 bases lay in between. The CDR3 nucleotides read TGTGCCAGCAGCCCTGACACCTGGAACACCGGGGAGCTGTTTTTT. Its translation is CASSPDTWNTGELFF.

This chain connects TRBV18 to TRBJ1-2; TRBD1 agrees at 8 bases. CDR1 is KGHSH and CDR2 is LQKENI in the germline V gene. CDR3 length equals 15 residues. V dropped 1 base and J dropped 8; count of bases not matched to a gene: 9. The CDR3 DNA sequence: TGTGCCAGCTCACCACGCGCGGACAGGGTTGAGGGCTACACCTTC. This sequence encodes CASSPRADRVEGYTF. Complete variable domain (other parts from reference TRBV18 and TRBJ1-2): NAGVMQNPRHLVRRRGQEARLRCSPMKGHSHVYWYRQLPEEGLKFMVYLQKENIIDESGMPKERFSAEFPKEGPSILRIQQVVRGDSAAYFCASSPRADRVEGYTFGSGTRLTVV.

The chain couples TRBV28 to TRBJ1-1; 8 nucleotides line up with TRBD1. The CDR3 has 14 amino acids. The trim removed 5 bases at V and 3 bases at J, leaving 5 bases unmatched. Germline loops: CDR1 MDHEN, CDR2 SYDVKM. The CDR3 nucleotides are TGTGCCAGCAGTCCGTCGGACAGGGACACTGAAGCTTTCTTT. Amino acids: CASSPSDRDTEAFF.

CDR3 DNA sequence: TGCGCCAGCAGCCAAGTTGGGGCGAGCAATCAGCCCCAGCATTTT. Protein sequence: CASSQVGASNQPQHF. J is TRBJ1-5 and V is TRBV4-1; the D gene is possibly TRBD1 (5 bases). V lost 1 base, J lost 1 base, and 8 bases lay in between. This CDR3 is 15 amino acids long. The germline V gene encodes CDR1 MGHRA and CDR2 YSYEKL.

The rearrangement uses TRBV7-9 and TRBJ2-5; 12 positions match TRBD2. Looked up from germline, CDR1 is SEHNR and CDR2 is FQNEAQ (reference sequence). The V and J ends lost 5 bases and 1 base, in that order; junction bases with no gene match: 8. The CDR3 sequence is 17 residues long. The CDR3 nucleotides read TGTGCCAGCAGCCCAAGGGCGGGACTAGCGGGCCAAGAGACCCAGTACTTC. Translating gives CASSPRAGLAGQETQYF.

The V gene is TRBV25-1, the J gene TRBJ2-1; TRBD2 matches at 8 bases. This CDR3 has 15 residues. The germline V gene encodes CDR1 MGHDK and CDR2 SYGVNS. V lost 2 bases to trimming and J lost 5 bases; unmatched junction nucleotides: 5. CDR3 sequence: CASSESGSRDNEQFF. DNA for the CDR3: TGTGCCAGCAGTGAAAGCGGGAGTAGGGACAATGAGCAGTTCTTC.

This chain uses TRBV30 with TRBJ2-3, with TRBD2 matching 8 bases. The V gene end was trimmed by 2 bases and the J gene end by 5 bases; junction bases not matched to a gene: 6. The CDR3 covers 14 residues. Germline V CDR1 and CDR2: GTSNPN, SVGIG (reference sequence). The CDR3 DNA is TGTGCCTGGAGTACCAGCGGGGGCCGAGATACGCAGTATTTT. Protein: CAWSTSGGRDTQYF.

In the case of this clone: In the same sample, other DNA sequences code for this CDR3. DNA of the CDR3: TGTGCCAGCAGTGAGGGGAACACAGATACGCAGTATTTT. Protein sequence: CASSEGNTDTQYF. The gene calls are TRBV2 and TRBJ2-3; D is unclear. The CDR3 contains 13 residues. Trimming stripped 3 bases from V and 2 bases from J, with 6 bases between. Germline V gene data show CDR1 as SNHLY and CDR2 as FYNNEI.

The gene calls are TRBV20-1 and TRBJ2-3, with 9 bases identical to TRBD2. J was trimmed by 1 base and V by 3 bases; bases with no gene match: 8. Per germline, CDR1 DFQATT and CDR2 SNEGSKA (reference sequence). The CDR3 runs 16 residues. CDR3 amino acids: CSASSPLAGRTDTQYF. The DNA of the CDR3 is TGCAGTGCTAGTTCCCCTCTAGCGGGACGCACAGATACGCAGTATTTT.

This chain joins TRBV7-9 and TRBJ1-2; D uncertain. CDR1 and CDR2 (germline): SEHNR, FQNEAQ (reference sequence). Trimming took 5 bases from V and 6 from J, leaving 19 bases between them. This CDR3 has 15 amino acids. The CDR3 DNA follows: TGTGCCAGCAGCCCCCTGTCTGGGTATGCGAATGGCTACACCTTC. It translates to CASSPLSGYANGYTF. Complete variable domain (other parts from reference TRBV7-9 and TRBJ1-2): DTGVSQNPRHKITKRGQNVTFRCDPISEHNRLYWYRQTLGQGPEFLTYFQNEAQLEKSRLLSDRFSAERPKGSFSTLEIQRTEQGDSAMYLCASSPLSGYANGYTFGSGTRLTVV.

The V call is TRBV4-1, the J call TRBJ2-3; the match to TRBD2 covers 7 bases. In germline, CDR1 is MGHRA, CDR2 YSYEKL. This CDR3 has 14 residues. V dropped 7 bases and J dropped 6; count of bases not matched to a gene: 10. CDR3 in DNA: TGCGCCAGCAATATAGCGGGCCTCGGGGATACGCAGTATTTT. Protein: CASNIAGLGDTQYF.